These 19 T cell receptor beta chains were all obtained from the same sample, sequenced in a study of control samples from healthy donors and cancer patients. TCRdb's copy holds only in-frame clones and misses some; the assay was immunoSEQ multiplex PCR. This repertoire shows 99,000 or so clones, 82% found once; its top ten account for roughly 2%. Sequenced: blood. The source of these receptors is a man between 60 and 75 years old in good health.

V gene TRBV7-9 combines with J gene TRBJ1-5; possible D gene TRBD1, 6 bases. Germline lookup yields CDR1 SEHNR and CDR2 FQNEAQ (reference sequence). V shed 5 bases and J shed 4 bases, with 15 bases lying between them. This CDR3 comprises 15 residues. This CDR3 reads CASSAGGAYNQPQHF. The CDR3 DNA reads TGTGCCAGCAGCGCTGGGGGGGCCTATAATCAGCCCCAGCATTTT.

Remarks on this clone: Other DNA variants within this sample encode the same CDR3. The chain uses TRBV15 and TRBJ2-2, with a possible D match to TRBD1 (5 bases). The CDR3 contains 14 residues. Looked up from germline, CDR1 is LNHNV and CDR2 is YYDKDF (reference sequence). Trimming took 3 bases from V and 3 from J, leaving 8 bases between them. The CDR3 region is CATSRLQDTGELFF. CDR3 DNA sequence: TGTGCCACCAGCAGGCTACAGGACACCGGGGAGCTGTTTTTT.

The V gene is TRBV13, the J gene TRBJ2-7; 10 bases map to TRBD2. Germline CDR1 PRHDT, CDR2 FYEKMQ (reference sequence). The CDR3 consists of 14 residues. The trim removed 4 bases at V and 8 bases at J, leaving 8 bases unmatched. CDR3 sequence reads: CASSSLAGPLQQYF. The DNA for the CDR3 is TGTGCCAGCAGCTCACTAGCGGGGCCCCTCCAGCAGTACTTC.

This clone has only one observation. The chain couples TRBV30 to TRBJ1-6, with TRBD1 as a possible D gene (5 bases). Trimming removed 0 bases from V and 10 bases from J, with 16 bases in between. This CDR3 has 15 residues. Germline V gene lookup returns CDR1 GTSNPN and CDR2 SVGIG (reference sequence). Here the CDR3 reads CAWSVQAGGDSPLHF. Written as DNA, the CDR3 is TGTGCCTGGAGTGTACAGGCGGGAGGGGACTCACCCCTCCACTTT.

V usage is TRBV9 and J usage is TRBJ1-1; D remains ambiguous. The germline V and J ends were trimmed by 4 bases and 1 base, with 11 bases remaining between them. The CDR3 loop spans 14 amino acids. Per germline, CDR1 SGDLS and CDR2 YYNGEE. CDR3 amino acids: CASSLEPWNTEAFF. The CDR3 bases are TGTGCCAGCAGCTTAGAACCATGGAACACTGAAGCTTTCTTT. Using reference TRBV9 and TRBJ1-1 for the parts outside the CDR3, the full variable domain is DSGVTQTPKHLITATGQRVTLRCSPRSGDLSVYWYQQSLDQGLQFLIQYYNGEERAKGNILERFSAQQFPDLHSELNLSSLELGDSALYFCASSLEPWNTEAFFGQGTRLTVV.

This chain uses TRBV28 with TRBJ2-3, with a tentative D call TRBD1 (5 bases). V lost 7 bases, J lost 3 bases, and 17 bases lay in between. This CDR3 is 15 amino acids long. CDR1 and CDR2 from the germline V gene are MDHEN and SYDVKM. The CDR3 is CASTTDSDRTDTQYF. The CDR3 DNA reads TGTGCCAGCACCACTGACTCAGACAGAACAGATACGCAGTATTTT.

DNA for the CDR3: TGTGCCTGGAGTGCCGGGACTAGCGTCTACGAGCAGTACTTC. The encoded protein is CAWSAGTSVYEQYF. The V gene is TRBV30, the J gene TRBJ2-7, with 10 bases matching TRBD2. The CDR3 has 14 residues. In germline, CDR1 is GTSNPN, CDR2 SVGIG (reference sequence). With V trimmed by 1 base and J by 3 bases, 3 bases remained unmatched.

The CDR3 nucleotides read TGTGCCAGCAGCTTAGAACGGAACTATGGCTACACCTTC. It yields the protein CASSLERNYGYTF. J is TRBJ1-2 and V is TRBV7-2; D not certain. This CDR3 is 13 amino acids long. The germline V gene encodes CDR1 SGHTA and CDR2 FQGNSA. Between the trimmed V and J ends, which lost 1 base and 2 bases, there was a span of 5 bases.

The genes are TRBV12-3 or TRBV12-4 and TRBJ1-2; D gene unclear. The CDR3 has 13 residues. With 2 bases removed from V and 6 bases from J, the gap between germline ends came to 10 bases. The CDR3 region has the DNA TGTGCCAGCAGTTTAAACCCCGACCATGGCTACACCTTC. As protein: CASSLNPDHGYTF.

V is TRBV7-9 and J is TRBJ2-7; D not resolved. The germline CDR1 and CDR2 sequences are SEHNR and FQNEAQ (reference sequence). The CDR3 runs to 14 residues. Trimming took off 5 bases at V and 3 bases at J, with 14 bases between the two ends. Here the CDR3 reads CASSPKQSIYEQYF. In nucleotides, the CDR3 is TGTGCCAGCAGCCCGAAGCAGTCCATCTACGAGCAGTACTTC.

The CDR3 loop reads CASSLGQGGEKLFF. CDR3 bases: TGTGCCAGCAGCTTAGGACAGGGCGGGGAAAAACTGTTTTTT. The chain links TRBV2 to TRBJ1-4; TRBD1 aligns across 8 bases. The length of the CDR3 is 14 residues. The V segment lost 6 bases and the J segment 8 bases; nucleotides outside the gene matches: 8. Germline CDR1 SNHLY, CDR2 FYNNEI.

The rearrangement joins TRBV5-6 to TRBJ2-2, with D perhaps TRBD1 (5 bases). This CDR3 contains 17 residues. Germline V gene sequence: CDR1 SGHDT, CDR2 YYEEEE. The ends were cut back, 3 bases at V and 0 bases at J, with 15 bases in the middle. The CDR3 protein is CASSSGETVANTGELFF. The CDR3 bases are TGTGCCAGCAGCTCCGGAGAGACAGTTGCGAACACCGGGGAGCTGTTTTTT.

The rearrangement joins TRBV7-8 to TRBJ2-1; no reliable D call. CDR1 SGHVS and CDR2 FQNEAQ come from the germline V gene. The CDR3 has 15 amino acids. V lost 5 bases to trimming and J lost 2 bases, with 13 bases between them. CDR3 residues: CASSLSAVPYNEQFF. CDR3 DNA sequence: TGTGCCAGCAGCCTCAGTGCGGTCCCCTACAATGAGCAGTTCTTC.

Here the CDR3 reads CASSQGIAGSNTDTQYF. The DNA for the CDR3 is TGTGCCAGCAGCCAAGGAATAGCGGGGAGTAACACAGATACGCAGTATTTT. The chain is built from TRBV4-2 and TRBJ2-3; 8 bases are a match to TRBD2. The V gene's germline CDR1 is LGHNA and CDR2 YNFKEQ. The CDR3 contains 17 residues. V shed 1 base and J 2 bases; nucleotides not matched to a gene: 8.

CDR3 nucleotide sequence: TGTGCCAGCAGGGGACCCAGCACAGATACGCAGTATTTT. Its translation is CASRGPSTDTQYF. This chain links TRBV5-8 with TRBJ2-3; D may match TRBD1 or TRBD2 (5 bases each). Germline assignment: CDR1 SGHTS and CDR2 YDEGEE. Between the trimmed V and J ends, which lost 5 bases and 0 bases, there was a span of 7 bases. The CDR3 has 13 residues.

The CDR3 protein is CASSVGVTGSYEQYF. In DNA form, the CDR3 reads TGTGCCAGCAGCGTAGGAGTGACAGGGTCCTACGAGCAGTACTTC. The chain uses TRBV9 and TRBJ2-7, with 7 bases matching TRBD1. Unmatched junction bases numbered 4, after V lost 0 bases and J lost 1 base. Germline V gives CDR1 SGDLS, CDR2 YYNGEE. The CDR3 contains 15 residues.

The J gene is TRBJ2-4, the V gene TRBV6-5, with 9 bases identical to TRBD1. Germline CDR1 MNHEY, CDR2 SVGAGI. This CDR3 is built from 15 residues. The ends lost 6 bases at V and 1 base at J; junction bases unmatched: 4. As DNA, the CDR3 is TGTGCCAGCAGATCCGGACAGGGGGCCAAAAACATTCAGTACTTC. It is translated as CASRSGQGAKNIQYF.

The rearrangement links TRBV6-2 or TRBV6-3 to TRBJ2-7, with 9 bases matching TRBD1. V lost 2 bases to trimming and J lost 5 bases; unmatched junction nucleotides: 10. CDR3 length: 16 residues. Germline CDR1 MNHEY, CDR2 SVGEGT. The CDR3 DNA reads as TGTGCCAGCAGTTACCTCCCCGGACAGGGGAGCCACGAGCAGTACTTC. Its translation is CASSYLPGQGSHEQYF.

This clone came up a few times. The CDR3 sequence is CASSPWQGLEAFF. In DNA form, the CDR3 reads TGTGCCAGCTCACCATGGCAGGGTCTGGAAGCTTTCTTT. V usage is TRBV18 and J usage is TRBJ1-1; possibly TRBD1 for D (5 bases). V was pared by 2 bases and J by 8 bases, with 12 bases between. CDR1 is KGHSH, CDR2 LQKENI, per germline. This CDR3 contains 13 residues.